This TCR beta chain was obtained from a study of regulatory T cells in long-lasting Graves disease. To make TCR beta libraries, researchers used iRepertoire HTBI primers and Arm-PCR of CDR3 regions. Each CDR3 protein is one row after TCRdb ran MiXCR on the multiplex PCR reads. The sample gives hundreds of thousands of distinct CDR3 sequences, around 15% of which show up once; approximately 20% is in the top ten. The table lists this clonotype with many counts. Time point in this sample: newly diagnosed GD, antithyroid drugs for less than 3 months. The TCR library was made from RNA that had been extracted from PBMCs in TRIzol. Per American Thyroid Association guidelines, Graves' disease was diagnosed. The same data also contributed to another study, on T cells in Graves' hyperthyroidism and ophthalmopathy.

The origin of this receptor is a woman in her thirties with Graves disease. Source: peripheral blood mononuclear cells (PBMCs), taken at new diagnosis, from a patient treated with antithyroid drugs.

The DNA of the CDR3 is TGTGCCAGCAGCTTACATAGGGGGAATGAGCAGTTCTTC. It is translated as CASSLHRGNEQFF. The V gene is TRBV6-1, the J gene TRBJ2-1, with D possibly being TRBD1 (6 bases). Germline CDR1 and CDR2: MNHNS and SASEGT. The CDR3 runs 13 residues. Between the trimmed V and J ends, which lost 6 bases and 7 bases, there was a span of 13 bases.